The 2 T cell receptor beta chains listed next were all sequenced from one sample in a study of beta chain features in type 1 diabetes. Reverse transcription of all isolated RNA meant that expressed TCRB transcripts were sequenced. Assay used: immunoSEQ multiplex PCR; TCRdb lists only in-frame clones, some missing. Among 850,000 to 900,000 clones listed, about a sixth were seen once. The sequenced sample consisted of naive CD4+ T cells from blood. Source of these receptors: a woman aged 18-35 years in good health.

The chain is built from TRBV6-6 and TRBJ1-5, with D tentatively TRBD1 (6 bases). Germline values: CDR1 MNHNY, CDR2 SVGAGI (reference sequence). This CDR3 region has 15 residues. The V end was cut by 5 bases, the J end by 7 bases, with 18 bases between. CDR3 amino acids: CASSQGQSPKQPQHF. CDR3 DNA: TGTGCCAGCAGTCAAGGACAGTCCCCCAAACAGCCCCAGCATTTT.

This chain connects TRBV28 to TRBJ2-1; 7 bases are a match to TRBD2. CDR1 and CDR2 from the germline V gene are MDHEN and SYDVKM. CDR3 length: 15 residues. The V gene end was trimmed by 6 bases and the J gene end by 7 bases; junction bases not matched to a gene: 12. For the CDR3, the DNA is TGTGCCAGCAGCTTTTCAGGACTAGGAGGGAATGAGCAGTTCTTC. Translation: CASSFSGLGGNEQFF.